This T cell receptor beta chain emerged from a study of monozygotic twins with inflammatory bowel disease. The CDR3 runs to 12 residues. The germline CDR1 and CDR2 sequences are SGHTA and FQGNSA. About this clonotype itself: Its antigen remains unknown.

General study points: Between concordant and discordant twins, repertoire similarity failed to differ, a result that limited power may explain. Inverse Simpson values showed less TCRbeta diversity in IBD patients than in their healthy co-twins.

From whole blood, total RNA was isolated without any sorting of T cells. Making each TCR library took around 3,600 ng of total RNA. TCRdb processed the 5' RACE reads again and assigns one entry to each CDR3 protein, with no DNA. The sample data list a few hundred thousand distinct CDR3 sequences. Input material: blood. The sequence derives from a human donor with ulcerative colitis or Crohn's disease, or a healthy co-twin of an affected twin (not recorded which). The gene calls are TRBV7-2 and TRBJ2-5. CDR3: CASSSYGETQYF.